This entry describes one T cell receptor (beta chain). This record belongs to a study of T cell responses to AZD1222 COVID-19 vaccine. Data came from immunoSEQ multiplex PCR; TCRdb stores just in-frame clones and leaves some out. The profile shows 53,000 or so clones, approximately 86% of them singletons. Germline trimming cut 6 bases from V and 6 bases from J; bases unmatched to any gene: 14. The CDR3 is 17 amino acids. Germline V gene sequence: CDR1 SNHLY, CDR2 FYNNEI. This chain uses TRBV2 with TRBJ1-6; 7 bases align to TRBD1. The TCR comes from an adult who received the AZD1222 COVID-19 vaccine. This specimen consisted of peripheral blood, obtained 28 days after the second AZD1222 dose. Here the CDR3 reads CASSRRQGVLGNSPLHF. The CDR3 DNA sequence: TGTGCCAGCAGCCGCCGGCAGGGGGTCTTAGGTAATTCACCCCTCCACTTT.